These T cell receptor beta chains were read from a single sample in a study of T cell responses to AZD1222 COVID-19 vaccine. Method: immunoSEQ multiplex PCR; TCRdb's copy keeps in-frame clones and lacks some. Of over 65,000 clones listed, approximately 80% are singletons. The sequencing used peripheral blood, collected on day 0 of AZD1222 vaccination. The receptors shown here come from an adult in good health. The CDR3 runs from the conserved cysteine through the conserved F or W. The D gene is left open where the match is weak. Not all rows give a size; the values are once, few, many and, for expanded clones, a class.

D: TRBD2; V: TRBV2; size: NA; J: TRBJ2-1; DNA: TGTGCCAGCGGAGGACAGCGGGAGGGCTACAATGAGCAGTTCTTC; CDR3: CASGGQREGYNEQFF
D: NA; V: TRBV5-8; size: once; J: TRBJ1-3; DNA: TGTGCCAGCAGCTCTAACACAGGCTCCAATGGAAACACCATATATTTT; CDR3: CASSSNTGSNGNTIYF
D: TRBD1; V: TRBV4-2; size: NA; J: TRBJ2-7; DNA: TGTGCCAGCAGCCAGAATCCGGGACAGGGCAGCAACGAGCAGTACTTC; CDR3: CASSQNPGQGSNEQYF
D: TRBD2; V: TRBV6-6; size: NA; J: TRBJ2-6; DNA: TGTGCCAGCAGAGGGGCGGGAGTAACTGGGGCCAACGTCCTGACTTTC; CDR3: CASRGAGVTGANVLTF
D: NA; V: TRBV30; size: NA; J: TRBJ1-1; DNA: TGTGCCTGTGGGTTGGGGCGGGGGCGGACTGAAGCTTTCTTT; CDR3: CACGLGRGRTEAFF
D: NA; V: TRBV12-3/TRBV12-4; size: once; J: TRBJ2-3; DNA: TGTGCCAGCAGTTTACTAGCGAGAGATACGCAGTATTTT; CDR3: CASSLLARDTQYF
D: NA; V: TRBV3-1/TRBV3-2; size: NA; J: TRBJ2-7; DNA: TGTGCCAGCAGCCAAGAAGTCCAGTTTTCCGAGCAGTACTTC; CDR3: CASSQEVQFSEQYF
D: TRBD2; V: TRBV11-3; size: NA; J: TRBJ2-5; DNA: TGTGCCAGCAGCCGGACTAGCGGGACTGGAGAGACCCAGTACTTC; CDR3: CASSRTSGTGETQYF
D: NA; V: TRBV5-1; size: NA; J: TRBJ2-7; DNA: TGCGCCAGCAGCTCCTCAGGGGCCTTCTCCTACGAGCAGTACTTC; CDR3: CASSSSGAFSYEQYF
D: NA; V: TRBV18; size: NA; J: TRBJ1-5; DNA: TGTGCCAGCTCACCAAGCCAAGACAGTTATAGCAATCAGCCCCAGCATTTT; CDR3: CASSPSQDSYSNQPQHF
D: TRBD1; V: TRBV5-1; size: NA; J: TRBJ2-1; DNA: TGCGCCAGCAGCTTTCGGCCCCGGGACAGGGGCCACAATGAGCAGTTCTTC; CDR3: CASSFRPRDRGHNEQFF
D: TRBD1; V: TRBV2; size: NA; J: TRBJ1-1; DNA: TGTGCCAGCAAGGGGGCGTCTACTGACACTGAAGCTTTCTTT; CDR3: CASKGASTDTEAFF
D: TRBD1; V: TRBV5-5; size: NA; J: TRBJ1-1; DNA: TGTGCCAGCAGCCTGTGGACAGGGTGGAACACTGAAGCTTTCTTT; CDR3: CASSLWTGWNTEAFF
D: TRBD2; V: TRBV7-2; size: NA; J: TRBJ2-7; DNA: TGTGCCAGCAGCTATAGGGGGGGTAGCGGGAGCCCCTACGAGCAGTACTTC; CDR3: CASSYRGGSGSPYEQYF
D: NA; V: TRBV25-1; size: NA; J: TRBJ2-5; DNA: TGTGCCAGCAGTTCAGGCCGGTACCAAGAGACCCAGTACTTC; CDR3: CASSSGRYQETQYF
D: TRBD1; V: TRBV23-1; size: NA; J: TRBJ1-2; DNA: TGCGCCAGCAGTCTAGGGGGCATGATCACCTTC; CDR3: CASSLGGMITF
D: NA; V: TRBV5-6; size: NA; J: TRBJ1-2; DNA: TGTGCCAGCAGCAAGGGGTTTCCTAACTATGGCTACACCTTC; CDR3: CASSKGFPNYGYTF
D: NA; V: TRBV6-5; size: NA; J: TRBJ1-1; DNA: TGTGCCAGCAGTCCACGGGGGGCCACTGAAGCTTTCTTT; CDR3: CASSPRGATEAFF
D: TRBD1; V: TRBV7-8; size: few; J: TRBJ2-7; DNA: TGTGCCAGCAGGGCCACAGGGGCGGTCTACGAGCAGTACTTC; CDR3: CASRATGAVYEQYF
D: NA; V: TRBV5-1; size: NA; J: TRBJ2-2; DNA: TGCGCCAGCAGCCCAGGAAACACCGGGGAGCTGTTTTTT; CDR3: CASSPGNTGELFF
D: NA; V: TRBV7-8; size: NA; J: TRBJ2-1; DNA: TGTGCCAGCAGCCCCGACTGGGCCTCCTACAATGAGCAGTTCTTC; CDR3: CASSPDWASYNEQFF
D: NA; V: TRBV7-2; size: few; J: TRBJ1-6; DNA: TGTGCCAGCAGCTTATTCCCGAGCTCCTATAATTCACCCCTCCACTTT; CDR3: CASSLFPSSYNSPLHF
D: NA; V: TRBV6-5; size: once; J: TRBJ1-1; DNA: TGTGCCAGCAGCAGACAGGTTCTTTCCCCTGAAGCTTTCTTT; CDR3: CASSRQVLSPEAFF
D: NA; V: TRBV7-2; size: NA; J: TRBJ2-2; DNA: TGTGCCAGCAGCTTTTCCGGCGGGGAGCTGTTTTTT; CDR3: CASSFSGGELFF
D: NA; V: TRBV10-3; size: NA; J: TRBJ1-1; DNA: TGTGCCATCAGTGAGTCGGTAGGGGCGGTATCTGAAGCTTTCTTT; CDR3: CAISESVGAVSEAFF
D: NA; V: TRBV5-1; size: NA; J: TRBJ1-3; DNA: TGCGCCAGCAGCTTGGAAGGCCTCTCTGGAAACACCATATATTTT; CDR3: CASSLEGLSGNTIYF
D: TRBD1; V: TRBV19; size: NA; J: TRBJ2-3; DNA: TGTGCCAGTAGTATTGCTAGGGGGCGCAGAGATACGCAGTATTTT; CDR3: CASSIARGRRDTQYF
D: NA; V: TRBV2; size: NA; J: TRBJ1-2; DNA: TGTGCCACCTCCGTCGGGATTTTCTATGGCTACACCTTC; CDR3: CATSVGIFYGYTF
D: NA; V: TRBV7-9; size: NA; J: TRBJ1-3; DNA: TGTGCCAGCAGCTTAGCAGGGTACTCTGGAAACACCATATATTTT; CDR3: CASSLAGYSGNTIYF
D: NA; V: TRBV3-1/TRBV3-2; size: few; J: TRBJ1-5; DNA: TGTGCCAGCAGCCAAAGGGAAAGTCAGCCCCAGCATTTT; CDR3: CASSQRESQPQHF
D: TRBD2; V: TRBV19; size: NA; J: TRBJ2-1; DNA: TGTGCCAGTAGTATGGCTAGCGGGCCATACAATGAGCAGTTCTTC; CDR3: CASSMASGPYNEQFF
D: NA; V: TRBV28; size: NA; J: TRBJ1-1; DNA: TGTGCCAGCAGATGGGACGGAATGAACACTGAAGCTTTCTTT; CDR3: CASRWDGMNTEAFF
D: NA; V: TRBV11-3; size: NA; J: TRBJ2-7; DNA: TGTGCCAGCAGCTTAGGAGAGGGCTACGAGCAGTACTTC; CDR3: CASSLGEGYEQYF
D: TRBD1; V: TRBV3-1/TRBV3-2; size: NA; J: TRBJ1-1; DNA: TGTGCCAGCAGCCTATACCGGACAGGGGTCACTGAAGCTTTCTTT; CDR3: CASSLYRTGVTEAFF
D: TRBD2; V: TRBV10-2; size: NA; J: TRBJ2-3; DNA: TGCGCCACGCGCCGGCGGGAGTTATCAGATACGCAGTATTTT; CDR3: CATRRRELSDTQYF
D: NA; V: TRBV27; size: NA; J: TRBJ2-1; DNA: TGTGCCAGCAGGGGACTGATGAGCTCCTACAATGAGCAGTTCTTC; CDR3: CASRGLMSSYNEQFF
D: NA; V: TRBV5-6; size: NA; J: TRBJ1-2; DNA: TGTGCCAGCAGCTTTTCAGACTATGGCTACACCTTC; CDR3: CASSFSDYGYTF
D: TRBD2; V: TRBV20-1; size: few; J: TRBJ2-5; DNA: TGCAGTGCTAGTACTAGCGGAGCTCAAGAGACCCAGTACTTC; CDR3: CSASTSGAQETQYF
D: NA; V: TRBV7-8; size: NA; J: TRBJ2-3; DNA: TGTGCCAGCAGCACCGGGTCAGATACGCAGTATTTT; CDR3: CASSTGSDTQYF
D: TRBD1; V: TRBV11-2; size: NA; J: TRBJ2-3; DNA: TGTGCCAGCAGCTCCTTTCGACAGGGTTTGGTCGCAGATACGCAGTATTTT; CDR3: CASSSFRQGLVADTQYF
D: TRBD1; V: TRBV5-6; size: NA; J: TRBJ1-4; DNA: TGTGCCAGCAGCTTTAGTGGTTTGACAGGGCGAAGAACTAATGAAAAACTGTTTTTT; CDR3: CASSFSGLTGRRTNEKLFF
D: TRBD2; V: TRBV9; size: NA; J: TRBJ2-5; DNA: TGTGCCAGCAGCGTAGGCGGATTGGCGGGAGGAGAGACCCAGTACTTC; CDR3: CASSVGGLAGGETQYF
D: TRBD2; V: TRBV5-1; size: few; J: TRBJ2-7; DNA: TGCGCCAGCGCGCTCCTTGGTAGCGGGACCGAGCAGTACTTC; CDR3: CASALLGSGTEQYF
D: TRBD1; V: TRBV2; size: NA; J: TRBJ2-2; DNA: TGTGCCAGCAGCCTACAGGGGCGGAACACCGGGGAGCTGTTTTTT; CDR3: CASSLQGRNTGELFF
D: TRBD1; V: TRBV19; size: NA; J: TRBJ2-2; DNA: TGTGCCAGTAGGTTGACAGGGTACACCGGGGAGCTGTTTTTT; CDR3: CASRLTGYTGELFF
D: NA; V: TRBV6-5; size: NA; J: TRBJ2-3; DNA: TGTGCCAGCAGATTAAAAGGGGCTCACACAGATACGCAGTATTTT; CDR3: CASRLKGAHTDTQYF
D: NA; V: TRBV20-1; size: NA; J: TRBJ1-1; DNA: TGCAGTGCCAGTCCGGGACAGAACACTGAAGCTTTCTTT; CDR3: CSASPGQNTEAFF
D: TRBD2; V: TRBV7-2; size: NA; J: TRBJ2-3; DNA: TGTGCCAGCAGCAGATTAGCGGGAGGGGTCACAGATACGCAGTATTTT; CDR3: CASSRLAGGVTDTQYF
D: NA; V: TRBV5-8; size: NA; J: TRBJ1-1; DNA: TGCGCCAGCAGCTTATTATTGGACACTGAAGCTTTCTTT; CDR3: CASSLLLDTEAFF
D: TRBD2; V: TRBV28; size: NA; J: TRBJ2-1; DNA: TGTGCCAGCAGTTCCCGGACTAGCCAGCAGTTCTTC; CDR3: CASSSRTSQQFF
D: TRBD2; V: TRBV11-3; size: NA; J: TRBJ2-1; DNA: TGTGCCAGCAGCTTTGGACTAGCGGACGATCCCCGCGAGCAGTTCTTC; CDR3: CASSFGLADDPREQFF
D: NA; V: TRBV4-1; size: NA; J: TRBJ1-5; DNA: TGCGCCAGCAGCCCGGGCTCTGGGCGCAATCAGCCCCAGCATTTT; CDR3: CASSPGSGRNQPQHF
D: NA; V: TRBV28; size: NA; J: TRBJ1-5; DNA: TGTGCCAGCAGTCTCGCGCATCAGCCCCAGCATTTT; CDR3: CASSLAHQPQHF
D: NA; V: TRBV4-3; size: NA; J: TRBJ2-3; DNA: TGCGCCAGCAGCCCAAGACTAGATTACACAGATACGCAGTATTTT; CDR3: CASSPRLDYTDTQYF